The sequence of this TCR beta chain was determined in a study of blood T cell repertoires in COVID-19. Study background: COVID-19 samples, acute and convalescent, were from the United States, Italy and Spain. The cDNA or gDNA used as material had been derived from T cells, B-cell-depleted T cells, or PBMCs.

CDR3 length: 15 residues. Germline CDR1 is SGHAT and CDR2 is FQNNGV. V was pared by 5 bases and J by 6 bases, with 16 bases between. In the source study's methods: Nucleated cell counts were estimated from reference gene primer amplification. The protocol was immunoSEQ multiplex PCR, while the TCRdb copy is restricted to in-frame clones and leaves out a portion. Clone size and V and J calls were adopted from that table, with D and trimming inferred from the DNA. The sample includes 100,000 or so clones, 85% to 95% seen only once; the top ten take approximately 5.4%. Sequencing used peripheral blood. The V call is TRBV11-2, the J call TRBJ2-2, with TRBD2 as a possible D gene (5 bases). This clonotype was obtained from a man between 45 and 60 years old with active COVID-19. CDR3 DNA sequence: TGTGCCAGCAGCCTCTCGGGAAGAGAGGCCGGGGAGCTGTTTTTT. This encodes CASSLSGREAGELFF.